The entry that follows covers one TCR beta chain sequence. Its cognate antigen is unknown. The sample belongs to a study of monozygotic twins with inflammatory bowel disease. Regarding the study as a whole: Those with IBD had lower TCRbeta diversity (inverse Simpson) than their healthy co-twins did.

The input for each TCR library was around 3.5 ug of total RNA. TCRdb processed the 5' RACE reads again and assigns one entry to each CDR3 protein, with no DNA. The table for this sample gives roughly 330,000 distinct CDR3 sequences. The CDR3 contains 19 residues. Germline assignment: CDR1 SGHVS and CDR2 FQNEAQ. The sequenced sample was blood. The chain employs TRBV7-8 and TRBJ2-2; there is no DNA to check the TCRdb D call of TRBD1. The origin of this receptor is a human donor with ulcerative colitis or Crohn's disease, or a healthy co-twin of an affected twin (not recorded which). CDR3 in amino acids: CASSLPWDRGLANTGELFF.